The present entry profiles one TCR beta chain with its context. Its target antigen remains unknown. Qualities for individual bases were not recorded, and no much larger clone is one base off. These data belong to a study of cytomegalovirus exposure and HLA in healthy donors (dated 2017 in TCRdb). Regarding the research as a whole: In an earlier analysis of approximately 500 of the donors, about 270 Gb of sequence data and 95 million to 130 million unique TCR beta sequences from roughly 200 million T cells were reported. An early release that covered approximately 600 HLA-typed donors contained approximately 300 gigabases of sequencing data and around 85 million unique TCR sequences. Of the 398 genotyped donors, 65% to 90% fell in the genetic ancestry cluster associated with self-reported Caucasian donors. The aim of the study was to test whether cataloging public T cell receptors could identify signatures of past pathogen exposure. The study used immunosequencing to profile the T cell repertoires of approximately 690 subjects and linked those repertoires to cytomegalovirus serostatus. A separate validation cohort of about 110 different subjects was used in addition to the roughly 720-subject first cohort. High-throughput TCR immunosequencing, statistical association of individual TCRs with disease status, and machine learning were combined to predict cytomegalovirus infection status. A later analysis re-analyzed previously published TCR beta repertoires from about 730 donors and added high-resolution HLA genotyping to study TCR occurrence patterns. Rather than drawing on any new phenotypic data, the later analysis identified candidate immune exposures from TCR beta sequences and the way those sequences occurred across donors. An earlier analysis of some 500 of the donors used high-throughput TCR beta sequencing to judge whether each TCR beta V gene segment behaved as functional or pseudogenic. Alongside the repertoire data, information on donor age, sex, ethnicity and CMV serostatus was compiled. In a later genetic analysis, genome-wide SNP genotypes for about 55% of the roughly 700 donors were used, and that subset was treated as a discovery cohort. All discovery cohort repertoires had been generated on a single sequencing platform. Both class I and class II loci were covered by HLA typing, at four-digit resolution. The number of donors typed differed by locus, with roughly 629-640 for A, B, C, DRB1 and DQB1, about 500 for DQA1, 606 for DPA1, and 472 for DPB1. Roughly five DR-DQ haplotypes were treated as single units for association and clustering because of strong linkage in the cohort. On average, around 230,000 unique TCR beta nucleotide sequences were sequenced per donor among 398 genotyped donors of the cohort, with 15% to 20% of those sequences being non-productive. Study-wide conclusions, independent of this receptor: In an earlier analysis of approximately 600 of the donors, most TCR beta V segments were observed in productive rearrangements about 87% or about 30% of the time, broadly matching IMGT annotations. HLA typing was unavailable for some donors at each locus, so association tests used only the typed subset. This cohort had only TCR beta chains sequenced, and the lack of alpha or paired-chain data limited which features could be detected. A later analysis reported that several top co-occurrence clusters appeared linked to parvovirus B19, influenza, CMV and Epstein-Barr virus. Some IMGT-functional V segments, including TRBV6-2 and TRBV6-3, could not be told apart with the 87-base-pair reads, so those segments were excluded. Because counts were too low, about 15 rarely observed V segments, including chromosome 9 orphons, were left out of the earlier analysis of over 550 of the donors. In a later genetic analysis, a missense DCLRE1C variant was associated with V-gene and J-gene trimming of TCR beta chains, and the association was replicated in an independent cohort. A later analysis found that most CMV-associated TCR beta chains appeared HLA-restricted, with HLA associations seemingly driven largely by CMV exposure. In a later analysis, HLA-associated TCR beta chains showed more clonal expansion and lower generation probabilities than non-associated chains that were equally common. A further reported finding was that TCR beta sequences accurately predicted the HLA-A and HLA-B alleles for most subjects in the first cohort. Linkage disequilibrium might explain the correlated functional status among segregating V segments, but an unknown experimental factor could not be excluded. In a later genetic analysis, fewer N-insertions in productive TCRs were reported among donors in an Asian-associated ancestry cluster than the approximately 670-donor mean. In vitro tests confirmed that a few of the cytomegalovirus-associated TCR beta chains recognize cytomegalovirus antigens. Immune exposure information for the cohort was limited to CMV serostatus. A total of about 150 TCR beta chains were listed by the study as associated with cytomegalovirus. In a later analysis, TCR association rates were found to vary across HLA loci, with the most associated TCRs seen for DRB1 alleles and the fewest for HLA-C alleles. According to the authors, the approach could potentially be generalized to other disease states and immunological phenotypes. Assigning TCR associations to individual alleles was difficult when HLA alleles, especially DR and DQ, strongly co-occurred. A later analysis associated approximately 17,000 TCR beta sequences with specific HLA alleles at a false discovery rate of 0.05. Across donors, most TCR sequences were observed very rarely, whereas some public TCRs were present in many individuals. The classifier was reported to diagnose cytomegalovirus status with high specificity and sensitivity in both the original cohort and the validation cohort. Presence/absence analyses assumed roughly uniform sequencing depth across donors, an assumption that may not hold. The sequencing pipeline was judged likely to have produced a cluster of highly shared sequence variants as a technical artifact.

The germline V gene (reference sequence) specifies SEHNR as CDR1 and FQNEAQ as CDR2. V lost 5 bases and J lost 7 bases; the stretch between them is 11 bases long. The CDR3, from cysteine to phenylalanine, totals 12 residues. The sequence is cut down to CDR3 DNA, 36 bases in frame from base 1. The cohort was made up of roughly 670 healthy bone marrow donors. At the time of sampling, all cohort members were nominally healthy, though unrecorded immune exposures were likely present. The donor tested CMV seronegative, placing the donor among the 350 to 400 seronegative members of the cohort. Every donor gave a peripheral blood sample, and the peripheral blood mononuclear cells from that sample were used for TCR beta sequencing. The Qiagen DNeasy Blood Extraction Kit was used to extract genomic DNA from the blood cell samples. The library relied on the immunoSEQ multiplex PCR assay. The multiplex PCR relied on a mix of 60 forward primers for TCR Vbeta segments and 13 reverse primers for TCR Jbeta segments. A multiplex PCR assay on genomic DNA amplified the CDR3 region of rearranged TCR beta genes. On the Illumina HiSeq System, the amplified TCR beta libraries were sequenced as 87-base-pair reads. The study's processing was this. In a later analysis, about 80 million unique TCR beta chains were counted across the 500 to 850 repertoires, and roughly 11 million of these chains were shared by at least two donors. A nearest-neighbor algorithm error-corrected the raw reads and collapsed the reads into unique sequences, merging closely related sequences to remove PCR and sequencing errors. To assign V, D and J gene segments, CDR3 sequences were aligned to IMGT reference sequences. For a sequence to be retained, a match of at least six nucleotides to both a V gene segment and a J gene segment was required. Rearrangements were classified as productive when the CDR3 lacked stop codons and remained in frame with V and J, and all other rearrangements were classified as non-productive. Following IMGT convention, CDR3 was defined as the stretch from the second conserved V-encoded cysteine to the conserved J-encoded phenylalanine. Sequences without an unambiguous match to a single V gene segment were excluded from the earlier analysis of several hundred of the donors. An earlier analysis of around 600 of the donors classified V segments as functional when productive rearrangements were above 56.7% and as segregating when the standard deviation between donors was above 5%. A statistical classification framework was developed to diagnose cytomegalovirus status using the catalog of TCR beta chain sequences. V and J gene assignment, in a later analysis, came from comparing TCR nucleotide sequences with IMGT/GENE-DB human TR gene sequences. The TCRdist pipeline was used in a later analysis to assign CDR3 sequences and most-parsimonious VDJ recombination scenarios. In a later analysis, every TCR beta chain was defined by the combination of its CDR3 amino acid sequence and its V-gene family, and reads without a unique V-gene family were dropped. A later analysis removed roughly 590 highly shared, low-generation-probability nucleotide sequences to deal with suspected cross-contamination and a sequencing artifact. A later analysis calculated a clonal expansion index for each public chain from normalized within-repertoire ranks of inferred template counts. Generation probabilities in a later analysis came from a VDJ recombination model fitted to out-of-frame rearrangements, and those results were checked against IGoR. In a later analysis, hypergeometric tests were used to score TCR-TCR, TCR-HLA and TCR-CMV co-occurrence, with a repertoire-size bias correction applied to TCR pairs. A later analysis estimated false discovery rates by permuting HLA or CMV assignments 20 times. A later analysis grouped co-occurring TCRs with DBSCAN, adding TCRdist sequence similarity when clustering within HLA-allele-positive subsets. Repertoires with fewer than 30,000 or more than 120,000 public chains, plus five repertoires with anomalous nucleotide sharing, were excluded from co-occurrence clustering. TCRdb carries this immuneACCESS record with in-frame sequences only. Its versions omit some clonotypes, under half of them owing to an unresolved V gene in the studies checked, with the rest unexplained. The V and J calls and clone size were taken over from that table, and D and trimming were inferred from the DNA. This sample holds approximately 170,000 clones; about 82% were observed only once. The ten largest make up 2.4% of the sample.

The sequencing input was PBMCs. The V and J genes are TRBV7-9 and TRBJ1-2, and the D gene may be TRBD1, 5 bases matching. The clonotype comes from a male donor in good health and CMV-seronegative. CDR3 loop: CASSLGQSGYTF. The DNA is TGTGCCAGCAGCCTTGGACAAAGTGGCTACACCTTC.